The present T cell receptor beta chain was sequenced within a study of regulatory T cells in long-lasting Graves disease. Findings of the study overall: Study of thyroid tissue was not done, with only peripheral blood studied.

Looked up from germline, CDR1 is MGHRA and CDR2 is YSYEKL. CDR3 size: 16 residues. The ends lost 5 bases at V and 5 bases at J; junction bases unmatched: 13. Many counts were recorded for this clonotype. Its specificity is not known. Relying on iRepertoire HTBI primers and Arm-PCR of CDR3 regions, the team built TCR beta libraries. From the multiplex PCR reads, TCRdb called clonotypes with MiXCR, one entry per CDR3 protein. The table shows more than 450,000 distinct CDR3 sequences, with 9.5% to 15% occurring only once. Indicated time point: newly diagnosed GD, antithyroid drugs for less than 3 months. PBMC RNA served as the TCR library source. The data were also submitted as part of a second study, on T cells in Graves' hyperthyroidism and ophthalmopathy.

The rearrangement uses TRBV4-1 and TRBJ1-1; 8 bases map to TRBD1. This receptor was obtained from a woman in her thirties with Graves disease. The sequencing here drew on peripheral blood mononuclear cells (PBMCs), taken at new diagnosis, from a patient treated with antithyroid drugs. CDR3 sequence: CASSSLYRGGLTEAFF. In DNA, the CDR3 is TGCGCCAGCAGCTCTCTCTACAGGGGGGGCTTAACTGAAGCTTTCTTT.